Shown below are 3 T cell receptor beta chains from a single sample sequenced in a study of cytomegalovirus exposure and HLA in healthy donors. 13 Jbeta primers and 60 Vbeta primers were used for the PCR. Some clones are missing from TCRdb's copy, which holds only in-frame ones; the method was immunoSEQ multiplex PCR. This table has under 200,000 clones, roughly 85% appearing once. The sample consisted of PBMCs. These receptors were taken from a woman aged 45-65 years in good health and CMV-seronegative.

The rearrangement links TRBV6-6 to TRBJ2-7; the D gene is possibly TRBD1 (5 bases). Looked up from germline, CDR1 is MNHNY and CDR2 is SVGAGI (reference sequence). This CDR3 spans 13 amino acids. The V and J ends lost 4 bases and 5 bases respectively, with 12 bases between them. CDR3 sequence: CASSSGRVHEQYF. DNA for the CDR3: TGTGCCAGCAGTTCGGGCAGGGTCCACGAGCAGTACTTC.

The V call is TRBV7-9, the J call TRBJ1-2; D is unclear. The V gene's germline CDR1 is SEHNR and CDR2 FQNEAQ (reference sequence). The V end was cut by 4 bases, the J end by 4 bases, with 10 bases between. There are 13 residues in the CDR3. CDR3 in amino acids: CASSSRSFYGYTF. The CDR3 DNA follows: TGTGCCAGCAGCTCCAGAAGTTTCTATGGCTACACCTTC.

The chain recombines TRBV11-2 with TRBJ1-2; TRBD1 might be the D (5 bases). In germline, CDR1 is SGHAT, CDR2 FQNNGV. The CDR3 sequence is 16 residues long. Trimming took off 5 bases at V and 4 bases at J, with 20 bases between the two ends. The CDR3 region is CASSPGDRGTLYGYTF. The CDR3 DNA reads as TGTGCCAGCAGCCCGGGGGACCGGGGGACCCTCTATGGCTACACCTTC.